The clone carrying this TCR beta chain showed up just a few times. TCRdb independently ran MiXCR on the RACE reads; one entry per CDR3 protein. The sample lists 35,000 to 50,000 distinct CDR3 sequences, 8.5% to 10% occurring once. The sample's time point: patch test 2, 6 weeks after DPC sensitization. Described treatment: therapeutic diphenylcyclopropenone sensitization with weekly scalp DPC. Blood, whole and unfractionated, served as the source for total RNA extraction. This specimen comes from a study of human T cells and chemical hapten exposure. Deletions cut 0 bases from V and 0 bases from J, with 7 bases between. The CDR3 loop spans 14 amino acids. Germline CDR1 SGDLS, CDR2 YYNGEE.

The V call is TRBV9, the J call TRBJ2-7; D gene unclear. Sequenced here: whole blood, sampled in connection with sensitization to the hapten diphenylcyclopropenone (DPC). This clonotype originated in a woman in her thirties with alopecia areata. Some clones in this sample may be carry-over from other donors' samples. DNA of the CDR3: TGTGCCAGCAGCGTAGGGGATAGCTCCTACGAGCAGTACTTC. Translated: CASSVGDSSYEQYF.